A single sample is the source of the 3 T cell receptor beta chains below, sequenced in a study of T cells in Graves' hyperthyroidism and ophthalmopathy. The investigators amplified TCR beta CDR3 regions from RNA transcripts. The TCR CDR3 was amplified in a first-round RT-PCR using the HTBI primer set. TCRdb re-called the multiplex PCR reads with MiXCR, one entry per CDR3 protein. The table shows some 270,000 distinct CDR3 sequences, with approximately 23% occurring only once. Sequenced material: blood. The receptors shown here come from a woman aged 40 to 50 with Graves' ophthalmopathy.

This clonotype was picked up many times. The J gene is TRBJ2-1, the V gene TRBV28; 10 bases align to TRBD2. V lost 1 base to trimming and J lost 0 bases; unmatched junction nucleotides: 12. Germline lookup yields CDR1 MDHEN and CDR2 SYDVKM. This CDR3 is 20 amino acids long. Here the CDR3 DNA reads TGTGCCAGCAGTTTATTAAGTGGGACTAGCGTATTAAGCTCCTACAATGAGCAGTTCTTC. Amino acids: CASSLLSGTSVLSSYNEQFF.

Ten or more counts support this clonotype. V and J are TRBV5-1 and TRBJ1-1; TRBD1 might be the D (6 bases). This CDR3 contains 14 residues. Germline CDR1 and CDR2: SGHRS and YFSETQ. Trimming removed 3 bases from V and 2 bases from J, with 11 bases in between. CDR3 amino acids: CASSYGQKNTEAFF. In DNA form, the CDR3 reads TGCGCCAGCAGCTACGGACAGAAAAACACTGAAGCTTTCTTT.

As DNA, the CDR3 is TGTGCCAGCAGCCCAGGACAGGGTGGGGACACTGAAGCTTTCTTT. It codes for CASSPGQGGDTEAFF. The gene calls are TRBV7-2 and TRBJ1-1, with 8 nucleotides matching TRBD1. There are 15 residues in the CDR3. The V gene's germline CDR1 is SGHTA and CDR2 FQGNSA. V was pared by 5 bases and J by 3 bases, with 8 bases of the junction left unmatched.